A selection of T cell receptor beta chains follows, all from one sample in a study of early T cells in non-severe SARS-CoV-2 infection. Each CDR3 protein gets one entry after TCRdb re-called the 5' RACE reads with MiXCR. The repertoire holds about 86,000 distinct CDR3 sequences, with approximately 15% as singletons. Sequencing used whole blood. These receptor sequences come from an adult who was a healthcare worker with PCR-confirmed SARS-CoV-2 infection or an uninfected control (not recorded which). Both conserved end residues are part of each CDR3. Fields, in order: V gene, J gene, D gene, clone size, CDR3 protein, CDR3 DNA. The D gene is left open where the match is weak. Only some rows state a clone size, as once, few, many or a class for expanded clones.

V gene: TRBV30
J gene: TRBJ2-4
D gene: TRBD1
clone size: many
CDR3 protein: CAGTGTVKNIQYF
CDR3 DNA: TGTGCCGGAACTGGGACAGTAAAAAACATTCAGTACTTC

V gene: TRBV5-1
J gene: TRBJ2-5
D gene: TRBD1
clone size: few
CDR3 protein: CASSLVGQGNQETQYF
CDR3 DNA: TGCGCCAGCAGCTTGGTGGGACAGGGGAACCAAGAGACCCAGTACTTC

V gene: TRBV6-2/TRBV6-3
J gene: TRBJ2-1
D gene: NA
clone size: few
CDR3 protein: CASGPRGTPYNEQFF
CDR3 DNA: TGTGCCAGCGGCCCCCGGGGGACACCCTACAATGAGCAGTTCTTC

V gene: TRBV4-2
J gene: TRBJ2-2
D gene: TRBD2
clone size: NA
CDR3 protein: CASSQEAGLAGVTGELFF
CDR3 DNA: TGTGCCAGCAGCCAAGAAGCAGGGCTAGCGGGAGTCACCGGGGAGCTGTTTTTT

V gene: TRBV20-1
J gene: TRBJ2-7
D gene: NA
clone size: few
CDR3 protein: CSARSRERSYEQYF
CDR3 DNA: TGCAGTGCTAGATCTCGGGAAAGATCCTACGAGCAGTACTTC

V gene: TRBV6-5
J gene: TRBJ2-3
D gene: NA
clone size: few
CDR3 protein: CASSPISGYTDTQYF
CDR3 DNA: TGTGCCAGCAGTCCCATTAGTGGTTACACAGATACGCAGTATTTT

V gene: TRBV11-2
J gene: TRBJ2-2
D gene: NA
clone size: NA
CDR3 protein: CASSSTRANTGELFF
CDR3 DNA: TGTGCCAGCAGCTCGACTAGAGCTAACACCGGGGAGCTGTTTTTT

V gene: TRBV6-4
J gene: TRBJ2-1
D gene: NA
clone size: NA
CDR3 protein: CASSDYPDPKQFF
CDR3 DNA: TGTGCCAGCAGTGACTACCCGGACCCGAAGCAGTTCTTC

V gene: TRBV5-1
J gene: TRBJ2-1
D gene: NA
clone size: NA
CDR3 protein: CASSSGLTKGNEQFF
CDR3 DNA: TGCGCCAGCAGCTCGGGACTCACGAAGGGCAATGAGCAGTTCTTC

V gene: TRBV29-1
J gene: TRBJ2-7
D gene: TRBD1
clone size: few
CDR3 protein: CSVRRTGGDEQYF
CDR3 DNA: TGCAGCGTACGAAGAACAGGGGGCGACGAGCAGTACTTC

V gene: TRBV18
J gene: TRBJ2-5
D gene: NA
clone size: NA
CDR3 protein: CASSPSGRTAQGAQYF
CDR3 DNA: TGTGCCAGCTCCCCTTCCGGGAGGACAGCTCAAGGGGCCCAGTACTTC

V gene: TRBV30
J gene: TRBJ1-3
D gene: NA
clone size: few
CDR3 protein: CAWSRRGGTIYF
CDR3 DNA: TGTGCCTGGAGTCGCCGAGGGGGCACCATATATTTT

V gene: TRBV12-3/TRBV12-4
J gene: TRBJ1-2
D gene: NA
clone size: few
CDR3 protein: CASSLGDSAYGYTF
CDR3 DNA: TGTGCCAGCAGTTTAGGGGATTCGGCGTATGGCTACACCTTC

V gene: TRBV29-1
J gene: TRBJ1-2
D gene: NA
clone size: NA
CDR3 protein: CSVPEGQPNYGYTF
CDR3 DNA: TGCAGCGTCCCTGAAGGACAGCCGAACTATGGCTACACCTTC

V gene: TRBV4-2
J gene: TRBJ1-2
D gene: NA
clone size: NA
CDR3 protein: CASSQDRAGKDDGYTF
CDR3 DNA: TGTGCCAGCAGCCAAGATAGGGCAGGGAAAGATGATGGCTACACCTTC

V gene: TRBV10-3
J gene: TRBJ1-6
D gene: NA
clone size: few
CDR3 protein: CAISETTVRVAGTPLHF
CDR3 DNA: TGTGCCATCAGTGAGACAACCGTACGGGTGGCTGGGACACCCCTCCACTTT

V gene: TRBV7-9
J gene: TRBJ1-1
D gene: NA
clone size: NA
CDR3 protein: CASSPMGAFDEAFF
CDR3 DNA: TGTGCCAGCAGCCCAATGGGAGCCTTTGATGAAGCTTTCTTT

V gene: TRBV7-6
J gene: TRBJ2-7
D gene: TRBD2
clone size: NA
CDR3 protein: CASSPPGGTEQYF
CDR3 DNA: TGTGCCAGCAGCCCCCCGGGGGGGACCGAGCAGTACTTC

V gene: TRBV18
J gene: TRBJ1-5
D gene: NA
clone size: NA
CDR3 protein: CASSEGTVSNQPQHF
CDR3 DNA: TGTGCCAGCTCCGAGGGCACAGTTAGCAATCAGCCCCAGCATTTT

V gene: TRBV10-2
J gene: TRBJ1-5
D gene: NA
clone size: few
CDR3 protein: CASSESRDRSNQPQHF
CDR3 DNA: TGCGCCAGCAGTGAGTCGAGGGATAGGAGCAATCAGCCCCAGCATTTT